This TCR beta chain came from a study of blood T cell repertoires in COVID-19. As processed by the authors: Amplification of reference gene primers provided the estimated nucleated cell counts. The method was immunoSEQ multiplex PCR; TCRdb's version includes in-frame clones alone and lacks a portion of them. That table is the source of V, J and clone size, and D and trimming were worked out from the DNA. The table records 150,000 to 180,000 clones, 70% to 90% of them present only once. The CDR3 loop spans 16 amino acids. CDR1 and CDR2 (germline): MDHEN, SYDVKM. V was pared by 4 bases and J by 6 bases, with 21 bases between.

V usage is TRBV28 and J usage is TRBJ1-2; possible D gene TRBD1, 5 bases. This sequence was found in a man in his sixties with COVID-19, enrolled during active disease. Input material: peripheral blood. The CDR3 nucleotides read TGTGCCAGCAGTTCAGGTGGGACTCACGGGCTAAATGGCTACACCTTC. It is translated as CASSSGGTHGLNGYTF.